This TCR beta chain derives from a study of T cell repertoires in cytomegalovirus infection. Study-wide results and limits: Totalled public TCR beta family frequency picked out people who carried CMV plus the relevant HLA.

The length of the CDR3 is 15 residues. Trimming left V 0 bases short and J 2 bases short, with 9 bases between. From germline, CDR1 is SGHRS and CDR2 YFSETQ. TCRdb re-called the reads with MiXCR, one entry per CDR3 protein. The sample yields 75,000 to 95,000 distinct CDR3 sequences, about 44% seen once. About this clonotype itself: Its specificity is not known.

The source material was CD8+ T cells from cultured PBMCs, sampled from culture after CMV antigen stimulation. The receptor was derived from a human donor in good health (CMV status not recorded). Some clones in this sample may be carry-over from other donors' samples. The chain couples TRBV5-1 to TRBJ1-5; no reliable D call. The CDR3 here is CASSLGESRNQPQHF. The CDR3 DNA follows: TGCGCCAGCAGCTTGGGGGAAAGCCGCAATCAGCCCCAGCATTTT.